This record looks at one T cell receptor beta chain sequence and its context. This record comes from a study of blood T cell repertoires in COVID-19. Study context: COVID-19 samples, acute and convalescent, were from the United States, Italy and Spain.

Germline CDR1 and CDR2: MDHEN and SYDVKM. V gave up 5 bases and J gave up 1 base, with 20 bases separating them. The CDR3 totals 17 residues. Under the authors' procedure: Reference gene primer amplification gave estimated nucleated cell counts. Some clones are missing from TCRdb's copy, which holds only in-frame ones; the method was immunoSEQ multiplex PCR. V, J and clone size reflect that table, while D and trimming were determined from the DNA. The sample has approximately 500,000 clones, less than 90% seen once; the top ten hold roughly 8.3%. The TCR originated in a woman aged 50 to 60 with COVID-19, enrolled during active disease. The sequenced sample was peripheral blood. The rearrangement links TRBV28 to TRBJ1-1; perhaps TRBD1 as D (6 bases). CDR3 region: CASSRGGSLSRNTEAFF. DNA for the CDR3: TGTGCCAGCAGTAGGGGGGGGTCCCTTTCCCGGAACACTGAAGCTTTCTTT.